The 10 T cell receptor beta chains given below trace back to one sample, sequenced in a study of blood T cell repertoires in COVID-19. TCRdb keeps only in-frame clones here, not all; method: immunoSEQ multiplex PCR. The sample comprises around 380,000 clones, more than 75% of which are singletons, and approximately 1% rests with the top ten. Sequencing input: peripheral blood. Receptors were obtained from a human donor with acute or convalescent COVID-19. The donor label of this sample is uncertain.

The chain uses TRBV30 and TRBJ1-1, with D perhaps TRBD1 (6 bases). V lost 0 bases, J lost 5 bases, and 13 bases lay in between. The CDR3 consists of 14 residues. Germline V lookup: CDR1 GTSNPN, CDR2 SVGIG (reference sequence). The CDR3 DNA is TGTGCCTGGAGTGTGGACAGAAGGAGAACTGAAGCTTTCTTT. Translating gives CAWSVDRRRTEAFF.

This clone has only one observation. This sequence joins TRBV15 and TRBJ1-1, with 9 bases identical to TRBD1. This CDR3 spans 16 amino acids. The V gene's germline CDR1 is LNHNV and CDR2 YYDKDF (reference sequence). V lost 0 bases to trimming and J lost 7 bases; unmatched junction nucleotides: 9. This chain's CDR3 is CATSREGRDRVDEAFF. Here the CDR3 DNA reads TGTGCCACCAGCAGAGAGGGCCGGGACAGGGTCGATGAAGCTTTCTTT.

The rearrangement links TRBV5-6 to TRBJ2-1; the D is unclear. V was pared by 4 bases and J by 6 bases, with 17 bases between. From germline, CDR1 is SGHDT and CDR2 YYEEEE. CDR3 length: 15 residues. The CDR3 DNA follows: TGTGCCAGCAGCCCGCCGGTGGCAGGTAGCAATGAGCAGTTCTTC. It translates to CASSPPVAGSNEQFF.

This rearrangement joins TRBV19 to TRBJ2-1, with 16 bases identical to TRBD2. V shed 5 bases and J 8 bases; nucleotides not matched to a gene: 3. The CDR3 has 15 residues. Germline CDR1 LNHDA, CDR2 SQIVND (reference sequence). The CDR3 sequence is CASSPGLAGGDEQFF. CDR3 bases: TGTGCCAGTAGTCCGGGACTAGCGGGAGGGGATGAGCAGTTCTTC.

The chain couples TRBV21-1 to TRBJ1-2. TRBV21-1 is reported as a pseudogene. The CDR3 has 18 residues. The CDR3 DNA reads TGTGCCAGCAGCAAAGGGAGGGGACCCACAAGGGTAAACTATGGCTACACCTTC. Its translation: CASSKGRGPTRVNYGYTF.

This chain uses TRBV9 with TRBJ1-4, with D possibly matching TRBD1 (5 bases). V was clipped by 4 bases and J by 2 bases, with 15 bases between them. In germline, CDR1 is SGDLS, CDR2 YYNGEE. The CDR3 runs to 16 residues. Here the CDR3 reads CASSSGTGGTNEKLFF. The CDR3 DNA is TGTGCCAGCAGCTCCGGGACGGGAGGCACTAATGAAAAACTGTTTTTT.

This chain joins TRBV28 and TRBJ1-1, with D uncertain. Deletions cut 2 bases from V and 0 bases from J, with 16 bases between. In germline, CDR1 is MDHEN, CDR2 SYDVKM. This CDR3 spans 17 amino acids. CDR3 sequence (DNA): TGTGCCAGCAGTTTAGGGGTGGGAGGGCTCATGAACACTGAAGCTTTCTTT. This codes for CASSLGVGGLMNTEAFF.

This rearrangement joins TRBV19 to TRBJ1-4; D uncertain. This CDR3 has 14 residues. Trimming removed 3 bases from V and 8 bases from J, with 13 bases in between. Germline assignment: CDR1 LNHDA and CDR2 SQIVND (reference sequence). The DNA of the CDR3 is TGTGCCAGTAGTATTGCTCCGGGAGGGGAAAAACTGTTTTTT. Amino acids: CASSIAPGGEKLFF.

Concerning this clone: Other DNA variants within this sample encode the same CDR3. The V gene is TRBV7-8, the J gene TRBJ1-5; no reliable D call. V dropped 2 bases and J dropped 2 bases, with 7 bases sitting between them. The germline V gene encodes CDR1 SGHVS and CDR2 FQNEAQ. CDR3 length: 14 amino acids. The CDR3 DNA reads as TGTGCCAGCAGCTTAAATCGGGGCAATCAGCCCCAGCATTTT. Encoded protein: CASSLNRGNQPQHF.

Only one count was recorded for this clone. This chain connects TRBV6-6 to TRBJ1-1, with D hard to call. The CDR3 is 13 amino acids. Germline V gives CDR1 MNHNY, CDR2 SVGAGI (reference sequence). Trimming removed 5 bases from V and 7 bases from J, with 14 bases in between. The CDR3 nucleotides read TGTGCCAGCAGTCCCGGGGATTCCCGTGAAGCTTTCTTT. Amino acids: CASSPGDSREAFF.